The present T cell receptor (beta chain) was sequenced within a study of response to subunit inactivated influenza vaccine. General study points: There was a suggestion from the authors that each seasonal influenza vaccination recruits few new T cells.

In this sample, this clonotype turned up a few times. The antigen remains unidentified. TCRdb redid the calling of the RT-PCR reads with MiXCR, one entry per CDR3 protein. The sample lists approximately 700,000 distinct CDR3 sequences; roughly 14% were seen once. The TCR originated in a man aged 45-60 years who received an inactivated influenza vaccine. The sample in question was PBMCs from blood, obtained less than 15 days before vaccination.

In nucleotides, the CDR3 is TGTGCCAGCAGCACGGGACAGGGGGCCCGGGGCAATCAGCCCCAGCATTTT. It codes for CASSTGQGARGNQPQHF. The V gene is TRBV5-5, the J gene TRBJ1-5, with TRBD1 matching 12 bases. The length of the CDR3 is 17 residues. Per the germline V gene, CDR1 is SGHKS and CDR2 is YYEKEE (reference sequence). The junction had 7 bases not matched to a gene; V was cut back by 4 bases and J by 2 bases.